Included here is one TCR beta chain sequence, with context. This sample stems from a study of CD8 T cells in Susac syndrome. Random hexamers were used to reverse transcribe about 0.45 to 1 ug of RNA. Via MiXCR, TCRdb re-called the immunoSEQ multiplex PCR reads, giving one row per CDR3 protein. The sample contains fewer than 150,000 distinct CDR3 sequences, approximately 93% of which appear only once. Material for sequencing was CD8+ T cells from PBMCs. The clonotype was recovered from a human donor in good health.

CDR3 sequence: CASSLWTQETQYF. The CDR3 nucleotides are TGTGCCAGCAGCTTGTGGACCCAAGAGACCCAGTACTTC. The V gene is TRBV5-4, the J gene TRBJ2-5; D gene ambiguous. Germline CDR1 and CDR2: SGHNT and YYREEE (reference sequence). V gave up 1 base and J gave up 1 base, with 5 bases separating them. CDR3 length: 13 amino acids.